This TCR beta chain was captured in a study of blood T cells in healthy people across ages. Through a sample-barcoded 5' primer and a J-beta primer mix, a second PCR was run for roughly 6 to 12 cycles. All samples gave at least 2.5 million CDR3-containing paired-end reads. Via MiXCR, TCRdb re-called the 5' RACE reads, giving one row per CDR3 protein. This sample carries over 600,000 distinct CDR3 sequences, approximately 60% of them seen once, and the ten largest clones take 25% to 30%. The V and J ends lost 4 bases and 0 bases respectively, with 9 bases between them. The CDR3 is 15 residues long. Looked up from germline, CDR1 is MNHEY and CDR2 is SMNVEV (reference sequence).

This TCR derives from a man in his forties in good health. This sequence joins TRBV27 and TRBJ1-4; no clear D gene. Sequenced material: blood. The CDR3 reads CASSSSEATNEKLFF. The CDR3, as DNA: TGTGCCAGCAGTTCCTCAGAAGCAACTAATGAAAAACTGTTTTTT. The whole variable domain, filled in from reference TRBV27 and TRBJ1-4, reads EAQVTQNPRYLITVTGKKLTVTCSQNMNHEYMSWYRQDPGLGLRQIYYSMNVEVTDKGDVPEGYKVSRKEKRNFPLILESPSPNQTSLYFCASSSSEATNEKLFFGSGTQLSVL.